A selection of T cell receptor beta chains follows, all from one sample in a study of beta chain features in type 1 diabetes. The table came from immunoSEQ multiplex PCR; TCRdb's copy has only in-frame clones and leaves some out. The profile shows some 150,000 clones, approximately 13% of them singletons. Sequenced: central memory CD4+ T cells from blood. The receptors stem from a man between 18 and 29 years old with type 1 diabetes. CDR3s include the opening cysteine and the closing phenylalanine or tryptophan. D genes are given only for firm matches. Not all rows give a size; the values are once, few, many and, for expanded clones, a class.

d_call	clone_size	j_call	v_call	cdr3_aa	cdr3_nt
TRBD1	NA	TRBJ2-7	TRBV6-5	CASAGTGRYEQYF	TGTGCCTCCGCGGGGACAGGGCGATACGAGCAGTACTTC
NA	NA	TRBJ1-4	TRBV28	CASTQNEKLFF	TGTGCCAGCACACAAAATGAAAAACTGTTTTTT
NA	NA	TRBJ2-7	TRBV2	CASSESWADYEQYF	TGTGCCAGCAGTGAATCCTGGGCAGACTACGAGCAGTACTTC
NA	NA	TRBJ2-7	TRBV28	CASSLGAREQYF	TGTGCCAGCAGTTTAGGGGCACGTGAGCAGTACTTC
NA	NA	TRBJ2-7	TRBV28	CASSRTDTYEQYF	TGTGCCAGCAGTAGGACAGATACCTACGAGCAGTACTTC
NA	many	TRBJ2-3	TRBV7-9	CASSSPVGLAGEDTQYF	TGTGCCAGCAGCTCGCCGGTGGGGCTAGCAGGTGAAGATACGCAGTATTTT
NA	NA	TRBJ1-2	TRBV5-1	CASSLESLNYGYTF	TGCGCCAGCAGCTTGGAGAGCCTCAACTATGGCTACACCTTC
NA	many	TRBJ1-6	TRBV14	CASSRTAGWQGSPLHF	TGTGCCAGCAGCCGAACCGCAGGGTGGCAGGGTTCACCCCTCCACTTT
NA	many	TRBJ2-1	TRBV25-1	CASSDSAGEQFF	TGTGCCAGCAGTGATTCCGCAGGGGAGCAGTTCTTC
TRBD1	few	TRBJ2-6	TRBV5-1	CASTWTGDFTGANVLTF	TGCGCCAGCACCTGGACAGGGGACTTTACTGGGGCCAACGTCCTGACTTTC
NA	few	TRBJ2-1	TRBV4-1	CASSQAGVISYNEQFF	TGCGCCAGCAGCCAAGCCGGGGTTATCTCCTACAATGAGCAGTTCTTC
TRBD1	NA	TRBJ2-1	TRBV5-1	CASSLERTGPPNEQFF	TGCGCCAGCAGCTTGGAAAGGACAGGACCCCCGAATGAGCAGTTCTTC
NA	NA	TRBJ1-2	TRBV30	CALAIAYGYTF	TGTGCCCTGGCAATCGCCTATGGCTACACCTTC
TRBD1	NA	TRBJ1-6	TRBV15	CATSRDQTGGGSPLHF	TGTGCCACCAGCAGAGATCAGACAGGGGGCGGTTCACCCCTCCACTTT
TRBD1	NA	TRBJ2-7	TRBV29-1	CSVEVRQGAMEQYF	TGCAGCGTTGAAGTAAGGCAGGGGGCAATGGAGCAGTACTTC
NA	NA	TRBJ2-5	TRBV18	CASSLNSGEETQYF	TGTGCCAGCTCACTTAACTCCGGGGAAGAGACCCAGTACTTC
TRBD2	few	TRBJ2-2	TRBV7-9	CASTLQGLAGSSGELFF	TGTGCCAGCACCCTACAGGGACTAGCGGGGTCCTCGGGGGAGCTGTTTTTT
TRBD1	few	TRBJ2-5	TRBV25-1	CASRDRAVRETQYF	TGTGCCAGTAGGGACAGGGCAGTCAGGGAGACCCAGTACTTC
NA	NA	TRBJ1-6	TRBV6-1	CASSFPQGGGSPLHF	TGTGCCAGCAGTTTTCCTCAGGGAGGAGGATCACCCCTCCACTTT
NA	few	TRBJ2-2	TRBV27	CASSISGTLGTGELFF	TGTGCCAGCAGTATATCCGGGACGTTGGGGACCGGGGAGCTGTTTTTT
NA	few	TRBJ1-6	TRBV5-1	CASSLDGGPGSPLHF	TGCGCCAGCAGCTTGGATGGGGGGCCCGGGTCACCCCTCCACTTT
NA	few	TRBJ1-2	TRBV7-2	CATWGRYGYTF	TGTGCCACCTGGGGGAGGTATGGCTACACCTTC
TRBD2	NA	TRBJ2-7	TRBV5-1	CASSWRDGGGYEQYF	TGCGCCAGCAGCTGGCGGGATGGCGGGGGCTACGAGCAGTACTTC
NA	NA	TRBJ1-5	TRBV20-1	CSAFRRGPQHF	TGCAGTGCTTTTCGCCGAGGGCCCCAGCATTTT
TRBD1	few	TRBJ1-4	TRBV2	CASSPDRAFEKLFF	TGTGCCAGCAGTCCCGACAGGGCTTTTGAAAAACTGTTTTTT
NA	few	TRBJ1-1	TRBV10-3	CAIRGNHGIEAFF	TGTGCCATCAGGGGAAATCACGGAATTGAAGCTTTCTTT
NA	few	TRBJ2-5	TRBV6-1	CASRAQGGRETQYF	TGTGCCAGCAGGGCGCAGGGTGGGCGAGAGACCCAGTACTTC
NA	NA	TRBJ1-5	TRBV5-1	CASSFTGLDQPQHF	TGCGCCAGCAGCTTTACAGGGTTGGATCAGCCCCAGCATTTT
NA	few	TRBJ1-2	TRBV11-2	CASSQGPDYGYTF	TGTGCCAGCAGCCAGGGACCGGACTATGGCTACACCTTC
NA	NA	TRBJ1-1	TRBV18	CASSPTGFGSTEAFF	TGTGCCAGCTCACCGACGGGGTTTGGTTCCACTGAAGCTTTCTTT
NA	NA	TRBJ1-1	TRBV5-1	CASSFEGNTEAFF	TGCGCCAGCAGCTTTGAGGGGAACACTGAAGCTTTCTTT
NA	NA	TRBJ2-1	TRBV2	CASVVSGSYGEQFF	TGTGCCAGCGTGGTGAGCGGCTCTTATGGGGAGCAGTTCTTC
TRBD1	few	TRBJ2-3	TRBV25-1	CASSEPTGQNPTDTQYF	TGTGCCAGCAGTGAACCCACGGGACAGAATCCCACAGATACGCAGTATTTT
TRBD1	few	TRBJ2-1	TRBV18	CASSPLLTRDRVNEQFF	TGTGCCAGCTCACCCCTATTGACCCGGGACAGGGTGAATGAGCAGTTCTTC
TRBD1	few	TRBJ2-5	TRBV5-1	CASSTGTGKETQYF	TGCGCCAGCAGCACGGGGACAGGGAAAGAGACCCAGTACTTC
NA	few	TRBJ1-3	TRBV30	CAWREGRVYSGNTIYF	TGTGCCTGGAGGGAGGGCAGGGTATACTCTGGAAACACCATATATTTT
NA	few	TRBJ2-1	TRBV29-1	CSVEEGSSPNEQFF	TGCAGCGTTGAAGAGGGGAGTAGCCCCAATGAGCAGTTCTTC
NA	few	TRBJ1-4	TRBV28	CASSPSGWQRHEKLFF	TGTGCCAGCAGTCCCTCCGGGTGGCAGAGACATGAAAAACTGTTTTTT
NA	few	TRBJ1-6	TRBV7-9	CASSGSGDSPLHF	TGTGCCAGCAGCGGATCAGGGGATTCACCCCTCCACTTT
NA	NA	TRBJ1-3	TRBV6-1	CASSEPIGSGNTIYF	TGTGCCAGCAGTGAACCGATCGGGTCTGGAAACACCATATATTTT
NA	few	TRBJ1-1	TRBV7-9	CASSLAGWNTEAFF	TGTGCCAGCAGCTTAGCCGGGTGGAACACTGAAGCTTTCTTT
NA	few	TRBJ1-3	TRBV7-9	CASSLTATGNTIYF	TGTGCCAGCAGCTTAACAGCTACTGGAAACACCATATATTTT
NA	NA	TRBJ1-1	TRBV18	CASSPLGAQDTEAFF	TGTGCCAGCTCACCACTAGGGGCCCAGGACACTGAAGCTTTCTTT
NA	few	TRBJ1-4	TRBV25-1	CARSDPGRGAEKLFF	TGTGCCCGCAGTGACCCCGGGCGAGGCGCTGAAAAACTGTTTTTT
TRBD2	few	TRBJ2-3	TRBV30	CAWSSGAGGHGDTQYF	TGTGCCTGGAGTTCCGGAGCGGGGGGGCATGGAGATACGCAGTATTTT
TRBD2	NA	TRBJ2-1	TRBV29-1	CSAAAGAKQFF	TGCAGCGCGGCAGCGGGGGCGAAGCAGTTCTTC
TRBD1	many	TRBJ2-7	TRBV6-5	CASSGQGVREQYF	TGTGCCAGCAGTGGACAGGGAGTTCGCGAGCAGTACTTC
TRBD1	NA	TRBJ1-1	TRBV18	CASSPDSDRHTEAFF	TGTGCCAGCTCACCGGACTCGGACAGGCACACTGAAGCTTTCTTT
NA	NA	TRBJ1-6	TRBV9	CASSVVGGDSPLHF	TGTGCCAGCAGCGTAGTTGGGGGCGATTCACCCCTCCACTTT
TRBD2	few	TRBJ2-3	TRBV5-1	CASSPSGSTDTQYF	TGCGCCAGCAGCCCTAGCGGGAGCACAGATACGCAGTATTTT
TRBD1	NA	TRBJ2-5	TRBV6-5	CASRTGKETQYF	TGTGCCAGCCGGACAGGGAAAGAGACCCAGTACTTC
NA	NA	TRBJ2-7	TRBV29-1	CSVARNIYEQYF	TGCAGCGTCGCACGGAACATTTACGAGCAGTACTTC
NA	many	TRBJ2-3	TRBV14	CASSPGGMRTDTQYF	TGTGCCAGCAGCCCGGGTGGTATGCGCACAGATACGCAGTATTTT
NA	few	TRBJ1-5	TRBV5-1	CASSLAGSNQPQHF	TGCGCCAGCAGCTTGGCCGGTAGCAATCAGCCCCAGCATTTT